This TCR beta chain was retrieved from a study of beta chain features in type 1 diabetes. Trimming left V 4 bases short and J 0 bases short, with 13 bases between. Germline V CDR1 and CDR2: SNHLY, FYNNEI. This CDR3 region has 16 residues. About this clone itself: Its antigen remains unknown.

The investigators reverse transcribed all of the isolated RNA, so they sequenced expressed TCRB transcripts. Profiled with immunoSEQ multiplex PCR; TCRdb holds only in-frame clones, not every one. Of under 70,000 clones in the sample, about three fifths were seen once. Study-level points and caveats: cDNA sequencing could over-represent cells with high TCR expression. In every one of the four CD4+ subsets, TCRB CDR3s were moderately but significantly shorter in Type 1 diabetes patients.

CD4+ naive, central memory, regulatory and stem cell-like memory cells were sorted via CD45RO/CCR7/CD25/CD127/CD95/CD27. This receptor was taken from a woman aged 30 to 39 with type 1 diabetes. Sequencing used stem cell memory CD4+ T cells from blood. The chain joins TRBV2 to TRBJ1-5; D possibly corresponds to TRBD1 (6 bases). DNA for the CDR3: TGTGCCAGCAGTGGTTTGGACAGAGATAGCAATCAGCCCCAGCATTTT. Amino acids: CASSGLDRDSNQPQHF.